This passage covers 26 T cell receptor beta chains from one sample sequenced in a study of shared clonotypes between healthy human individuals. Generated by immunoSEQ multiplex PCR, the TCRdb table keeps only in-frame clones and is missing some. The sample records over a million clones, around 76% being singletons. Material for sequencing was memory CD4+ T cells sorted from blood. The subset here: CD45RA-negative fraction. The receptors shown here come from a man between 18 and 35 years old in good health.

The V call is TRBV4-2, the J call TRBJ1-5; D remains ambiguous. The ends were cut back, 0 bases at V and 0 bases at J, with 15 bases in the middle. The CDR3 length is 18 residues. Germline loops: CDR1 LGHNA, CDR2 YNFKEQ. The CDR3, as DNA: TGTGCCAGCAGCCAAGATTATACACGGGAGTATAGCAATCAGCCCCAGCATTTT. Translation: CASSQDYTREYSNQPQHF.

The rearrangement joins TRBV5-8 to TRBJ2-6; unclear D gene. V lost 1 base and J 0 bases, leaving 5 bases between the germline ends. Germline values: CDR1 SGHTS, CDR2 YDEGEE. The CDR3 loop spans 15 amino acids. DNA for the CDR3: TGTGCCAGCAGCTTGAGGCTCTCTGGGGCCAACGTCCTGACTTTC. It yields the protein CASSLRLSGANVLTF.

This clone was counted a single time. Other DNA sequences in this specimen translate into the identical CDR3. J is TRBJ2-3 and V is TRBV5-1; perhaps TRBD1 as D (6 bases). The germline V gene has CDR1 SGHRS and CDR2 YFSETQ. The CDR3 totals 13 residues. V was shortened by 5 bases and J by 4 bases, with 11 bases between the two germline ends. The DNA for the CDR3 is TGCGCCAGCAGGGAAGGGGGAGCAGATACGCAGTATTTT. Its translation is CASREGGADTQYF.

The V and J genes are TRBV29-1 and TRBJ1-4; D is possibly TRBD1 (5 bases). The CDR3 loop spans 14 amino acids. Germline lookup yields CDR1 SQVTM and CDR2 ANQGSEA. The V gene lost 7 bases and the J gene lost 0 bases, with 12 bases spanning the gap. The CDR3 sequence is CSASFRATNEKLFF. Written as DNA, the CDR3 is TGCAGCGCCTCCTTCAGGGCAACTAATGAAAAACTGTTTTTT.

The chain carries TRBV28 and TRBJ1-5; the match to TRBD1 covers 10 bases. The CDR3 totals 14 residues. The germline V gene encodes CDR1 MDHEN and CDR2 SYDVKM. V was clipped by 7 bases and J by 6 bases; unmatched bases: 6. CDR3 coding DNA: TGTGCCAGCACCTCGGGACAGGGGATTCAGCCCCAGCATTTT. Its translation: CASTSGQGIQPQHF.

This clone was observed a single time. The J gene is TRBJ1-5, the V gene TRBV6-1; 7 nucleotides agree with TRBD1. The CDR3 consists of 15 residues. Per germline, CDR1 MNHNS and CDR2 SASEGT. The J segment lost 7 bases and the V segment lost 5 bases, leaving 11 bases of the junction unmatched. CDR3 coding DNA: TGTGCCAGCAGTCTATTTGACAGGGTAGGGCAGCCCCAGCATTTT. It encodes CASSLFDRVGQPQHF.

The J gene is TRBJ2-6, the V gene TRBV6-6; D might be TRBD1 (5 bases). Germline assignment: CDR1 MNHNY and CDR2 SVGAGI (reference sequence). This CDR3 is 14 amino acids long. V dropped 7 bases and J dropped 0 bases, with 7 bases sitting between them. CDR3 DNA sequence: TGTGCCAGCATTGACAGCTCTGGGGCCAACGTCCTGACTTTC. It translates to CASIDSSGANVLTF.

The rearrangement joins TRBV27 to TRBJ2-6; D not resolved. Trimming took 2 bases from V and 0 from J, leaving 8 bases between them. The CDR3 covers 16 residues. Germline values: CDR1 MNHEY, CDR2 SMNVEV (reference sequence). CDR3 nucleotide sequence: TGTGCCAGCAGTTTAGGACGGACCTCTGGGGCCAACGTCCTGACTTTC. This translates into CASSLGRTSGANVLTF.

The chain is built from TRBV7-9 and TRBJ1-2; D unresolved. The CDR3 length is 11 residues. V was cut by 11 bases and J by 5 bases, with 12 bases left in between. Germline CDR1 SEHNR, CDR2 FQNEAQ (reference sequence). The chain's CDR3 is CAGGQTYGYTF. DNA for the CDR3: TGTGCCGGAGGGCAGACGTATGGCTACACCTTC. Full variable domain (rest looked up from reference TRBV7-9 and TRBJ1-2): DTGVSQNPRHKITKRGQNVTFRCDPISEHNRLYWYRQTLGQGPEFLTYFQNEAQLEKSRLLSDRFSAERPKGSFSTLEIQRTEQGDSAMYLCAGGQTYGYTFGSGTRLTVV.

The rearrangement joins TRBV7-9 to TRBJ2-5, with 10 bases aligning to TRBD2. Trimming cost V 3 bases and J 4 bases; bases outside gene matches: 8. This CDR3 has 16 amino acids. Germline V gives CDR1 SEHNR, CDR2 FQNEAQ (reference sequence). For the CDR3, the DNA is TGTGCCAGCAGCTTGCCAAGCGGGGGGGCGTCAGAGACCCAGTACTTC. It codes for CASSLPSGGASETQYF. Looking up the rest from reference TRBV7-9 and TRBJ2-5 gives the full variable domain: DTGVSQNPRHKITKRGQNVTFRCDPISEHNRLYWYRQTLGQGPEFLTYFQNEAQLEKSRLLSDRFSAERPKGSFSTLEIQRTEQGDSAMYLCASSLPSGGASETQYFGPGTRLLVL.

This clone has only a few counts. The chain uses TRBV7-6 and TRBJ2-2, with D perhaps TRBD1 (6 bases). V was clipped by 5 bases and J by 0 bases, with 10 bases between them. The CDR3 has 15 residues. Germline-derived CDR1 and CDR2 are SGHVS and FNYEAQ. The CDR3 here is CASSRPGANTGELFF. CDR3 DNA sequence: TGTGCCAGCAGCCGCCCAGGGGCGAACACCGGGGAGCTGTTTTTT.

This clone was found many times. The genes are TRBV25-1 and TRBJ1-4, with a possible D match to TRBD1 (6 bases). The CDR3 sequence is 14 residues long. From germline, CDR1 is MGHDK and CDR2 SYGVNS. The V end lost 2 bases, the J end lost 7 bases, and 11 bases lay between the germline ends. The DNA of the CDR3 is TGTGCCAGCAGTGAAGGGGGGGCAGGTGAAAAACTGTTTTTT. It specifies CASSEGGAGEKLFF.

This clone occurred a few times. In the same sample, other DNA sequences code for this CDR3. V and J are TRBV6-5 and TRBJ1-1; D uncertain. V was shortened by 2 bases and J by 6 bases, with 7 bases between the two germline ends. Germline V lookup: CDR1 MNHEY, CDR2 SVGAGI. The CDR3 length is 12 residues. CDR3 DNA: TGTGCCAGCAGTTACGATGGGGCTGAAGCTTTCTTT. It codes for CASSYDGAEAFF.

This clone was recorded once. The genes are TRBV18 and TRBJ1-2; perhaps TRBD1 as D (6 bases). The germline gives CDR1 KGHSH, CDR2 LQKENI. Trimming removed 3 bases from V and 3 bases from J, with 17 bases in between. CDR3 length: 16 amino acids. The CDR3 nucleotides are TGTGCCAGCTCACCTATTACAGGGACATGGGACTATGGCTACACCTTC. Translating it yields CASSPITGTWDYGYTF.

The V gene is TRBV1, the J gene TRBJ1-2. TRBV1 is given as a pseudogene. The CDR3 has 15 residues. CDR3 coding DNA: TGCACCAGCAGCCAAGCCGGGGGTCGAGGCTATGGCTACACCTTC. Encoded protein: CTSSQAGGRGYGYTF.

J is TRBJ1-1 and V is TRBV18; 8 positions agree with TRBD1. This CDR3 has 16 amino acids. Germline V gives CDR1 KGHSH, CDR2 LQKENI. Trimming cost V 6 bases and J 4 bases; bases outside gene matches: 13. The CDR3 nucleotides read TGTGCCAGCTCCCCCCAGGGGGCTAGTGGGATCACTGAAGCTTTCTTT. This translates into CASSPQGASGITEAFF.

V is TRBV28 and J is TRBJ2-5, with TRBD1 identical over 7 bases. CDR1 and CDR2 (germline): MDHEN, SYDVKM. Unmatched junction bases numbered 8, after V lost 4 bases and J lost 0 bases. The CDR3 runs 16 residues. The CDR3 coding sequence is TGTGCCAGCAGTTCCATCCCTGGACAGGACCAAGAGACCCAGTACTTC. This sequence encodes CASSSIPGQDQETQYF.

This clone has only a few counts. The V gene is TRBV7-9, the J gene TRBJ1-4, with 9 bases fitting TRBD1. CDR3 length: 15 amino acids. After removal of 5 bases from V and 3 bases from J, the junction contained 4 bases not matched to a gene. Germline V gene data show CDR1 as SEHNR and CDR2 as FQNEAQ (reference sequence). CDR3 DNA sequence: TGTGCCAGCAGCGCCGGGACAGGGTCTAATGAAAAACTGTTTTTT. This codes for CASSAGTGSNEKLFF.

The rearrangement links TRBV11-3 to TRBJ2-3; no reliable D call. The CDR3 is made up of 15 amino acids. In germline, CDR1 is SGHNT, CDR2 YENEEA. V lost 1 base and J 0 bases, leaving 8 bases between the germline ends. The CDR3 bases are TGTGCCAGCAGCTTAGCGATGGGGAGCACAGATACGCAGTATTTT. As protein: CASSLAMGSTDTQYF.

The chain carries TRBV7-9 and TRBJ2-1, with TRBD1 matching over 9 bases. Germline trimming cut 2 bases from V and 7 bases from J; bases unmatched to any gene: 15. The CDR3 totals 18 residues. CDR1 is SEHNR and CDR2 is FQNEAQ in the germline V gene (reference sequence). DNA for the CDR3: TGTGCCAGCAGCTTATTGTTCTTTGGACAGGGGCTTTCTAATGAGCAGTTCTTC. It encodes CASSLLFFGQGLSNEQFF.

The CDR3 DNA reads TGTGCCAGCTCGTATAGTAGAGACTACGAGCAGTACTTC. Its translation is CASSYSRDYEQYF. The rearrangement uses TRBV18 and TRBJ2-7, with D hard to call. The ends were cut back, 6 bases at V and 3 bases at J, with 12 bases in the middle. Per the germline V gene, CDR1 is KGHSH and CDR2 is LQKENI. The length of the CDR3 is 13 residues.

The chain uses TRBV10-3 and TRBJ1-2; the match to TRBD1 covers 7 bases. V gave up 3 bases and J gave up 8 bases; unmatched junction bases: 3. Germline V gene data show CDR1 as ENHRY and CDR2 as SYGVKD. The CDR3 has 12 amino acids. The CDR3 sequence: CAISDTGAGYTF. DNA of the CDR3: TGTGCCATCAGTGACACAGGGGCCGGCTACACCTTC.

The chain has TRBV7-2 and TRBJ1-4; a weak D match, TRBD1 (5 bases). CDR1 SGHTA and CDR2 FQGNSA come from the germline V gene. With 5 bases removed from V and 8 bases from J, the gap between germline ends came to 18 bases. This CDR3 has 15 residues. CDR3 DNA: TGTGCCAGCAGCCCAGGTTGGGGCGGGTTAGAAAAACTGTTTTTT. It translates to CASSPGWGGLEKLFF. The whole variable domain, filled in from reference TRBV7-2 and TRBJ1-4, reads GAGVSQSPSNKVTEKGKDVELRCDPISGHTALYWYRQSLGQGLEFLIYFQGNSAPDKSGLPSDRFSAERTGGSVSTLTIQRTQQEDSAVYLCASSPGWGGLEKLFFGSGTQLSVL.

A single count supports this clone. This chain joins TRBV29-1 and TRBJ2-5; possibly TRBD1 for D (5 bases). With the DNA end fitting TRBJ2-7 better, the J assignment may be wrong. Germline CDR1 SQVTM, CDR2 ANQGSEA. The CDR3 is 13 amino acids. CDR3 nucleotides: TGCAGCGCCGCTCCAGGGTATCTCCACGAGCAGTACTTC. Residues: CSAAPGYLHEQYF.

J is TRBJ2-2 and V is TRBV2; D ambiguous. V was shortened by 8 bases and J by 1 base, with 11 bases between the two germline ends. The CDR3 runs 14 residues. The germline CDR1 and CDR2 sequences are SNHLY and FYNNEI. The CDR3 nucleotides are TGTGCCAGCCTGGTGGCACAGAACACCGGGGAGCTGTTTTTT. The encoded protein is CASLVAQNTGELFF.

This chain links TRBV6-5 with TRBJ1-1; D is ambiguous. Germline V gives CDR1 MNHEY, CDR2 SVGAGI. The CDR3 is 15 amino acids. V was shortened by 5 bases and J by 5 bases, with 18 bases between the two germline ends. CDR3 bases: TGTGCCAGCAGTAACAAAGGCTTCAGAGGGACTGAAGCTTTCTTT. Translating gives CASSNKGFRGTEAFF.